This T cell receptor (beta chain) was documented in a study of shared clonotypes between healthy human individuals. Study conclusions and caveats: The study found about 5% of naive CD4 clonotypes shared across a handful of donors.

Trimming stripped 0 bases from V and 6 bases from J, with 14 bases between. The V gene's germline CDR1 is MGHRA and CDR2 YSYEKL. The CDR3 consists of 15 residues. CD45RO-negative, CCR7-selected cells formed the naive CD8 fraction, which excluded terminally differentiated effector memory CD45RA+ cells. Of note for this clone: The antigen is not known.

Data came from immunoSEQ multiplex PCR; TCRdb stores just in-frame clones and leaves some out. The sample yields around 2.1 million clones, about 93% seen once. The sample was naive CD8+ T cells from PBMCs. The rearrangement uses TRBV4-1 and TRBJ1-1; a possible D gene is TRBD1 (6 bases). The TCR sequence derives from a man younger than 30 in good health. Some clones in this sample may be carry-over from other donors' samples. The CDR3 reads CASSQDGRGGAEAFF. The DNA for the CDR3 is TGCGCCAGCAGCCAAGATGGAAGGGGGGGGGCTGAAGCTTTCTTT.